This T cell receptor beta chain came from a study of OX40 agonist ivuxolimab in advanced cancers. General study results and limits: Near-lowest levels of clonal expansion characterized partial responders at 0.1-3.0 mg/kg.

The protocol was immunoSEQ multiplex PCR, while the TCRdb copy is restricted to in-frame clones and leaves out a portion. This table holds about 58,000 clones, approximately 86% found once. Comment on this clone: Its antigen is unidentified.

This clonotype was sampled from an adult with an advanced solid tumor such as melanoma, head and neck, liver or kidney cancer. The sequences come from CD4+ or CD8+ T cells sorted from blood, collected in a trial of the OX40 agonist ivuxolimab.

The CDR3 is CASSASGARGLQPQHF. The CDR3 DNA follows: TGTGCCAGCTCAGCCTCCGGGGCCAGGGGGCTTCAGCCCCAGCATTTT. V gene TRBV18 combines with J gene TRBJ1-5, with 8 bases fitting TRBD1. With V trimmed by 5 bases and J by 6 bases, 12 bases remained unmatched. The germline V gene encodes CDR1 KGHSH and CDR2 LQKENI. This CDR3 has 16 residues.